This section outlines one TCR beta chain sequence together with its context. In the study's own analysis: Amplification from reference gene primers served as the basis for estimated nucleated cell counts. This table comes from immunoSEQ multiplex PCR, and its TCRdb copy is limited to in-frame clones, with some not included. Clone size and V and J calls were adopted from that table, with D and trimming inferred from the DNA. The sample shows about 270,000 clones, about 83% of them seen only once. This sample was taken from a study of blood T cell repertoires in COVID-19. Study-wide context: Samples representing acute and convalescent COVID-19 were sourced from the United States, Italy and Spain. PBMCs, B-cell-depleted T cells, or T cells provided the cDNA or gDNA that made up the material.

The CDR3 has 17 residues. Germline assignment: CDR1 MNHNY and CDR2 SVGAGI (reference sequence). J was trimmed by 6 bases and V by 5 bases; bases with no gene match: 14. The sample comprised peripheral blood. This TCR was sampled from a woman aged 50 to 60 who had recovered from COVID-19. This chain connects TRBV6-6 to TRBJ1-5; TRBD1 matches at 9 bases. The CDR3 reads CASSHGQGFPLGQPQHF. CDR3 in DNA: TGTGCCAGCAGTCATGGACAGGGGTTTCCTTTGGGTCAGCCCCAGCATTTT.